The 5 T cell receptor beta chains below were found in one sample sequenced in a study of cytomegalovirus exposure and HLA in healthy donors. The PCR had 60 Vbeta and 13 Jbeta primers. The table came from immunoSEQ multiplex PCR; TCRdb's copy has only in-frame clones and leaves some out. The sample lists 75,000 to 95,000 clones, more than 70% occurring once. Material for sequencing was PBMCs. The source of these receptors is a male donor in good health and CMV-seropositive.

The chain recombines TRBV7-9 with TRBJ2-7; D not resolved. Germline CDR1 is SEHNR and CDR2 is FQNEAQ (reference sequence). This CDR3 is 12 amino acids long. The V and J ends lost 5 bases and 3 bases respectively, with 8 bases between them. In DNA form, the CDR3 reads TGTGCCAGCAGCCCTGCCGGCTACGAGCAGTACTTC. This sequence encodes CASSPAGYEQYF.

This clone has just one count. The chain combines TRBV10-1 with TRBJ2-1; 7 bases match TRBD2. The CDR3 runs 14 residues. The germline V gene has CDR1 WNHNN and CDR2 SYGVQD (reference sequence). The J segment lost 3 bases and the V segment lost 8 bases, leaving 7 bases of the junction unmatched. This CDR3 reads CASPRLASYNEQFF. The CDR3 nucleotides read TGCGCCAGCCCAAGACTAGCAAGCTACAATGAGCAGTTCTTC.

The CDR3 sequence: CASSLGLDQETQYF. The CDR3, as DNA: TGTGCCAGCAGCTTAGGCCTAGACCAAGAGACCCAGTACTTC. This chain joins TRBV11-2 and TRBJ2-5; D is unclear. CDR1 is SGHAT, CDR2 FQNNGV, per germline. CDR3 size: 14 residues. V lost 1 base, J lost 0 bases, and 6 bases lay in between.

The chain is built from TRBV28 and TRBJ2-7, with a weak D call TRBD2 (7 bases). The V end was cut by 8 bases, the J end by 6 bases, with 17 bases between. Germline assignment: CDR1 MDHEN and CDR2 SYDVKM. The CDR3 is made up of 13 amino acids. CDR3 bases: TGTGCCAGCCAGATGGGGGGGGCCGGCGAGCAGTACTTC. Translating it yields CASQMGGAGEQYF.

This clone was found once. V and J are TRBV19 and TRBJ2-3, with D possibly matching TRBD1 (6 bases). The CDR3 is 16 residues long. Between the trimmed V and J ends, which lost 3 bases and 0 bases, there was a span of 13 bases. CDR1 and CDR2 (germline): LNHDA, SQIVND (reference sequence). The CDR3, as DNA: TGTGCCAGTAGTATGGGGACACACGGTAGCACAGATACGCAGTATTTT. Amino acid sequence: CASSMGTHGSTDTQYF.